This T cell receptor (beta chain) came from a study of blood T cells in healthy people across ages. Germline V gives CDR1 MNHEY, CDR2 SMNVEV (reference sequence). The CDR3 is 17 amino acids. The trim removed 4 bases at V and 0 bases at J, leaving 9 bases unmatched. A sample-barcoded 5' primer and a J-beta primer mix were used in a second PCR of roughly 6 to 11 cycles. TCRdb re-called the 5' RACE reads through MiXCR, storing one row per CDR3 protein. The table records some 1.1 million distinct CDR3 sequences, roughly two fifths of them present only once. This TCR was recovered from a man aged 18-30 years in good health. The sequencing input was blood. This chain uses TRBV27 with TRBJ1-1, with 9 bases matching TRBD1. The CDR3 is CASSSIAGQGLNTEAFF. In nucleotides, the CDR3 is TGTGCCAGCAGTTCCATAGCGGGACAGGGATTGAACACTGAAGCTTTCTTT.